This record covers a single T cell receptor (beta chain). Germline CDR1 and CDR2: SGHVS and FQNEAQ. The CDR3 consists of 15 residues. V was pared by 5 bases and J by 7 bases, with 13 bases of the junction left unmatched. Authors' processing steps: Quantification of nucleated cells was approximated via reference gene primer amplification. TCRdb keeps only in-frame clones here, not all; method: immunoSEQ multiplex PCR. V and J calls and clone size come straight from that table; D and trimming were deduced from the DNA. The sample has over 75,000 clones, approximately 89% seen once. The source of the sample is a study of blood T cell repertoires in COVID-19. The overall study: The study drew acute and convalescent COVID-19 samples from the United States, Italy and Spain. T cells, B-cell-depleted T cells, or PBMCs supplied cDNA or gDNA.

Input material: peripheral blood. The chain couples TRBV7-8 to TRBJ2-5, with 7 nucleotides matching TRBD1. The clonotype was recovered from a human donor with active COVID-19. The donor label of this sample is uncertain. This chain's CDR3 is CASSPSAGTVWTQYF. CDR3 sequence (DNA): TGTGCCAGCAGCCCATCAGCCGGGACAGTCTGGACCCAGTACTTC. The whole variable domain, filled in from reference TRBV7-8 and TRBJ2-5, reads GAGVSQSPRYKVAKRGQDVALRCDPISGHVSLFWYQQALGQGPEFLTYFQNEAQLDKSGLPSDRFFAERPEGSVSTLKIQRTQQEDSAVYLCASSPSAGTVWTQYFGPGTRLLVL.